This T cell receptor (beta chain) originates from a study of shared clonotypes between healthy human individuals. The overall study: Each donor had three CD4 naive, three CD4 memory, two CD8 naive and one CD8 memory plate.

CDR3 size: 15 residues. V was pared by 4 bases and J by 0 bases, with 2 bases of the junction left unmatched. The germline gives CDR1 SGHAT, CDR2 FQNNGV. Naive CD8 populations comprised CD45RO-negative cells positively selected for CCR7, excluding terminally differentiated effector memory CD45RA+ cells. Donors comprised only Caucasian adults living in Nashville, Tennessee. The table came from immunoSEQ multiplex PCR; TCRdb's copy has only in-frame clones and leaves some out. The sample has 450,000 to 700,000 clones; nearly 97% are singletons. The chain links TRBV11-2 to TRBJ2-1; 8 bases map to TRBD1. This sequence was found in a woman aged 30 to 39 in good health. Sequencing used naive CD8+ T cells sorted from blood. CDR3 sequence: CASSSGQGSYNEQFF. The DNA of the CDR3 is TGTGCCAGCAGCTCAGGACAGGGCTCCTACAATGAGCAGTTCTTC.